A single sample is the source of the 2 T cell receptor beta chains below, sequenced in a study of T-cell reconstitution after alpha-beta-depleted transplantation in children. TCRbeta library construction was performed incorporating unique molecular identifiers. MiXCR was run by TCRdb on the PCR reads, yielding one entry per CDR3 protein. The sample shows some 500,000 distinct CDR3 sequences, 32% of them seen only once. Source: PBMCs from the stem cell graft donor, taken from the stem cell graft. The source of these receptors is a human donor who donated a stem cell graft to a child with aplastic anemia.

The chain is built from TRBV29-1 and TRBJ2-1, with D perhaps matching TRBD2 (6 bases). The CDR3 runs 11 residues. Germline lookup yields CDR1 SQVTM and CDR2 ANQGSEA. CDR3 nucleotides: TGCTTCGGGAGATCCTACAATGAGCAGTTCTTC. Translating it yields CFGRSYNEQFF.

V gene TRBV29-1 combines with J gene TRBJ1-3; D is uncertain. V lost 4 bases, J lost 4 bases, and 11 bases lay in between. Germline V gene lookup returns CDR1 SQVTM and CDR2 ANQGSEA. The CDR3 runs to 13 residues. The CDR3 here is CSVAQMNGNTIYF. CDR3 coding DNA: TGCAGCGTTGCACAGATGAACGGAAACACCATATATTTT. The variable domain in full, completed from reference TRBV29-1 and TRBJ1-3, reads SAVISQKPSRDICQRGTSLTIQCQVDSQVTMMFWYRQQPGQSLTLIATANQGSEATYESGFVIDKFPISRPNLTFSTLTVSNMSPEDSSIYLCSVAQMNGNTIYFGEGSWLTVV.